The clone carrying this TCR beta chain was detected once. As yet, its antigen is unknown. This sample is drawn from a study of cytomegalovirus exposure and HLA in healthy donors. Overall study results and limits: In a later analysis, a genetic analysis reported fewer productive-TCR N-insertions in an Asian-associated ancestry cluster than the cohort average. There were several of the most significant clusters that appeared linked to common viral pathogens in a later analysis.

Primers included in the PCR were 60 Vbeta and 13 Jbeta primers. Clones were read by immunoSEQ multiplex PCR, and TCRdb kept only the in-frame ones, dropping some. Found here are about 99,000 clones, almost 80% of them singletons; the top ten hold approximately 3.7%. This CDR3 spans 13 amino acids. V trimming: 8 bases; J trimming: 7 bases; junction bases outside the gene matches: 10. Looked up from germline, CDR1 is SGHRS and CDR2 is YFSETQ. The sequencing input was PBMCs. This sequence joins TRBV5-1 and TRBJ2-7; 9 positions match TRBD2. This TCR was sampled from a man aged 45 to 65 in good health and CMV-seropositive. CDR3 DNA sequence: TGCGCCAGTTTCCCGGGACTAGCTGGGGAGCAGTACTTC. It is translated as CASFPGLAGEQYF.